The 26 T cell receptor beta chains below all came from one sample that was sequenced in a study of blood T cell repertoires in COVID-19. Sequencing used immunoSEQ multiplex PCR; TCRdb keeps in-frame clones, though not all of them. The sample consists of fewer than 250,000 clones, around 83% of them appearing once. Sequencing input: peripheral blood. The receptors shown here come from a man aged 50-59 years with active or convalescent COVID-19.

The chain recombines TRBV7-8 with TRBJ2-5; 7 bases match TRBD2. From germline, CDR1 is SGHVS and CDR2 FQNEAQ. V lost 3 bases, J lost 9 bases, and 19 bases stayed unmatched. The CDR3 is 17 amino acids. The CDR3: CASSLVPAGEVQKAQYF. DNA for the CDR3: TGTGCCAGCAGCTTGGTCCCGGCGGGGGAGGTTCAGAAGGCCCAGTACTTC.

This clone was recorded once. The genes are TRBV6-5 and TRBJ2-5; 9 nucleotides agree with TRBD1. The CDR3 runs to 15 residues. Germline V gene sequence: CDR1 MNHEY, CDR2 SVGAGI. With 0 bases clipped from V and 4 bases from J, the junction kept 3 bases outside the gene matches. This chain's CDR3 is CASSYSGQGGETQYF. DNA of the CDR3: TGTGCCAGCAGTTACTCGGGACAGGGAGGAGAGACCCAGTACTTC.

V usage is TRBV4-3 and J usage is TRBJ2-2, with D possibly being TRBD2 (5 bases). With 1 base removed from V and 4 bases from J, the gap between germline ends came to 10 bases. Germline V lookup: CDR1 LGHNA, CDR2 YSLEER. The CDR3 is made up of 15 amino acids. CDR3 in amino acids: CASSQGTAGTGELFF. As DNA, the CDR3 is TGCGCCAGCAGCCAAGGGACGGCGGGCACCGGGGAGCTGTTTTTT.

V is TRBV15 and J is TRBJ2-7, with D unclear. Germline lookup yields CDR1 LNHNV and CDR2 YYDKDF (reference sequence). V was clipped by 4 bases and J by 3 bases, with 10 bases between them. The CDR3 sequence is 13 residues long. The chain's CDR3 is CATSNEADYEQYF. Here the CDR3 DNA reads TGTGCCACCAGCAACGAAGCTGACTACGAGCAGTACTTC.

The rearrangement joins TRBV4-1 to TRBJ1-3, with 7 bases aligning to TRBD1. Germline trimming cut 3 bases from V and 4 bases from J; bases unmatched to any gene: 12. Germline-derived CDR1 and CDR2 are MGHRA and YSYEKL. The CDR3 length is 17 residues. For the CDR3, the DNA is TGCGCCAGCAGCCAGCCTGACAGGGCACCAGCCGGAAACACCATATATTTT. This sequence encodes CASSQPDRAPAGNTIYF.

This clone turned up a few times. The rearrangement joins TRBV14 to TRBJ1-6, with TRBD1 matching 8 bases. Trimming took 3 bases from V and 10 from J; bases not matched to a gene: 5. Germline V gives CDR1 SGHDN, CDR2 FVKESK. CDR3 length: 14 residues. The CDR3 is CASSHRGLGSPLHF. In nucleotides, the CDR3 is TGTGCCAGCAGCCACAGGGGGCTTGGGTCACCCCTCCACTTT.

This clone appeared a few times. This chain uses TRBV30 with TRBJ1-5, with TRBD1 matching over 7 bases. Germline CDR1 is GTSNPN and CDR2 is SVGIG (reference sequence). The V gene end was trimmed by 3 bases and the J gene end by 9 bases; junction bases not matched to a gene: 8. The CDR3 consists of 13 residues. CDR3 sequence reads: CAWSRGLGWPQHF. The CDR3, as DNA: TGTGCCTGGAGCAGGGGGTTAGGTTGGCCCCAGCATTTT. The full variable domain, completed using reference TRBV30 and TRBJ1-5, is SQTIHQWPATLVQPVGSPLSLECTVEGTSNPNLYWYRQAAGRGLQLLFYSVGIGQISSEVPQNLSASRPQDRQFILSSKKLLLSDSGFYLCAWSRGLGWPQHFGDGTRLSIL.

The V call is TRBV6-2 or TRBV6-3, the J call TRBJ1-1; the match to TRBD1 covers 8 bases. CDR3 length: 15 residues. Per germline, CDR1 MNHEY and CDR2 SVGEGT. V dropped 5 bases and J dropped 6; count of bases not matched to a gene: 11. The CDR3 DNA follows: TGTGCCAGCAGTCCCAGACAGGGGTTCCCTGCTGAAGCTTTCTTT. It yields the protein CASSPRQGFPAEAFF.

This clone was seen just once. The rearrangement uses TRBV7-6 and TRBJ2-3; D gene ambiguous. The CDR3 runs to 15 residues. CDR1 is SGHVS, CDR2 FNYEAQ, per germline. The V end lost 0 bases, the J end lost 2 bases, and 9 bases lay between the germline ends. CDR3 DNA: TGTGCCAGCAGCTTAGCGAGGCAAATCACAGATACGCAGTATTTT. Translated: CASSLARQITDTQYF. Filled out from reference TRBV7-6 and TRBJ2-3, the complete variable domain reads GAGVSQSPRYKVTKRGQDVALRCDPISGHVSLYWYRQALGQGPEFLTYFNYEAQQDKSGLPNDRFSAERPEGSISTLTIQRTEQRDSAMYRCASSLARQITDTQYFGPGTRLTVL.

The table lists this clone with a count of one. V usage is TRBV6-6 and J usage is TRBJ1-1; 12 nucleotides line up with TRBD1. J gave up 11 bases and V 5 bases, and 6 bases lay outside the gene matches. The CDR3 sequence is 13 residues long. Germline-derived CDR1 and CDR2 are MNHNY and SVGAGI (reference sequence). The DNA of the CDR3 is TGTGCCAGCAGTCTTCGGGACAGGGGGCGGGCTTTCTTT. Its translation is CASSLRDRGRAFF.

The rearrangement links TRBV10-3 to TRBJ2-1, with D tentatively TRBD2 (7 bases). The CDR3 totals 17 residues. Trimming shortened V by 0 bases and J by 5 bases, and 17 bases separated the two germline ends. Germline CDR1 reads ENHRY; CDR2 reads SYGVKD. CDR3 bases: TGTGCCATCAGTGAGTCTCAGGGGAGCGGGGACAACAATGAGCAGTTCTTC. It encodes CAISESQGSGDNNEQFF.

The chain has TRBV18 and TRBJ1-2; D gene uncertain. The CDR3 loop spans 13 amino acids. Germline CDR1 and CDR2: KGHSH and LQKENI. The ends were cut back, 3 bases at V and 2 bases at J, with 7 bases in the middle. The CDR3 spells CASSPEVNYGYTF. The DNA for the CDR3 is TGTGCCAGCTCACCGGAGGTCAACTATGGCTACACCTTC.

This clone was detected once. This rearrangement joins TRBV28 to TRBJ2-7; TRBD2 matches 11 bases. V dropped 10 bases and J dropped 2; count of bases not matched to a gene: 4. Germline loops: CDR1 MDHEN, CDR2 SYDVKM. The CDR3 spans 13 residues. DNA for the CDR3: TGTGCCACCCCACTAGCGGGGGCCTACGAGCAGTACTTC. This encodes CATPLAGAYEQYF.

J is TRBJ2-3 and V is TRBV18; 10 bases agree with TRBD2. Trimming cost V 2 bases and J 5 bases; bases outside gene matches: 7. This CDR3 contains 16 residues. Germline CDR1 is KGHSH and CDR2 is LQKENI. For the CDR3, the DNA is TGTGCCAGCTCACCAGTGTACAGCGGGGGGGAAGATACGCAGTATTTT. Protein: CASSPVYSGGEDTQYF.

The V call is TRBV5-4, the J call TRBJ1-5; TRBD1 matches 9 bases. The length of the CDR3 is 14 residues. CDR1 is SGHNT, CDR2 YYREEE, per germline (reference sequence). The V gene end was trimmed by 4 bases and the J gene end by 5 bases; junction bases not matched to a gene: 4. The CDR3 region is CASSAQGADQPQHF. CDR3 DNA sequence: TGTGCCAGCAGCGCACAGGGGGCAGATCAGCCCCAGCATTTT.

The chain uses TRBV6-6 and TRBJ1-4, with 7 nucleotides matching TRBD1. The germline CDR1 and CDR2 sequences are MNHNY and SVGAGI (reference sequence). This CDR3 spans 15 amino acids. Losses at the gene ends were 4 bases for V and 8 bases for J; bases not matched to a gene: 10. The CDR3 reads CASSLSTGRGEKLFF. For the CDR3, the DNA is TGTGCCAGCAGTTTATCGACAGGGCGAGGGGAAAAACTGTTTTTT.

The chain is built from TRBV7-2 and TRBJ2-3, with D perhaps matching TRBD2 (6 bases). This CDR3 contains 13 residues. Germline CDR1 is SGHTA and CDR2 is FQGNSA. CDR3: CAGGVTNTDTQYF. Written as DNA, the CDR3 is TGTGCGGGCGGGGTAACAAACACAGATACGCAGTATTTT.

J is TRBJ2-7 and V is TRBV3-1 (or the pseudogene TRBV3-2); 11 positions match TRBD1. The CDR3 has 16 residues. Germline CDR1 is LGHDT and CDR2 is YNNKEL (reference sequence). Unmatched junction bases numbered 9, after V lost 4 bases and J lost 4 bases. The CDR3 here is CASSRAGTGGCYEQYF. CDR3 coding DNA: TGTGCCAGCAGCCGTGCCGGGACAGGGGGTTGTTACGAGCAGTACTTC.

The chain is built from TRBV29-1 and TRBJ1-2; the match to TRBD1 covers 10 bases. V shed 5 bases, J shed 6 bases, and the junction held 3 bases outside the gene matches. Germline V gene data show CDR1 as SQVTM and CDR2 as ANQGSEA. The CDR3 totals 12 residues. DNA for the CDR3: TGCAGCGTTTTGACAGGGGGCAATGGCTACACCTTC. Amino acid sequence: CSVLTGGNGYTF.

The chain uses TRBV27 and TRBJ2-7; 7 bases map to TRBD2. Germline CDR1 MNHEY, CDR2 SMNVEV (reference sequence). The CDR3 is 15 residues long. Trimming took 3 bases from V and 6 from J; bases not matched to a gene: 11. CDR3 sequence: CASSLGGGETGEQYF. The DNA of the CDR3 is TGTGCCAGCAGTTTGGGGGGAGGGGAGACGGGCGAGCAGTACTTC.

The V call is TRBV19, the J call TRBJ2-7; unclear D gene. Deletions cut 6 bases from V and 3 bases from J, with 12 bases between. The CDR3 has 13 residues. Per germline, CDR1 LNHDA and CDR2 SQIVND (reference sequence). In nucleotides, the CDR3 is TGTGCCAGTAGCCCAGGTTTAAACTACGAGCAGTACTTC. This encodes CASSPGLNYEQYF.

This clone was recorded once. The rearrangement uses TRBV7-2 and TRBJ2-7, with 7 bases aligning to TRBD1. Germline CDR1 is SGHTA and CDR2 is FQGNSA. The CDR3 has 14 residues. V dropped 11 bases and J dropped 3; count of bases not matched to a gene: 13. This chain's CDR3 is CAGISDRSFYEQYF. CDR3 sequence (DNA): TGTGCCGGGATCTCGGACAGGAGTTTCTACGAGCAGTACTTC.

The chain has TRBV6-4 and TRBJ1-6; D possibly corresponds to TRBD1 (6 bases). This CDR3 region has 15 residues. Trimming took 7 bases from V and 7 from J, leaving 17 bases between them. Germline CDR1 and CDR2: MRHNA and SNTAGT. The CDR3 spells CASTPEGGLNSPLHF. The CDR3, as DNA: TGTGCCAGCACCCCCGAGGGGGGGCTGAATTCACCCCTCCACTTT.

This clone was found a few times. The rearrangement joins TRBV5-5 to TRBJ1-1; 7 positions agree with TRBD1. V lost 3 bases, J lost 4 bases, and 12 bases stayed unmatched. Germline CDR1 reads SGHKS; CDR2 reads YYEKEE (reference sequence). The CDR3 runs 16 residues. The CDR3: CASSSETGIRSTEAFF. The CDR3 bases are TGTGCCAGCAGCTCCGAGACAGGGATCAGGAGCACTGAAGCTTTCTTT.

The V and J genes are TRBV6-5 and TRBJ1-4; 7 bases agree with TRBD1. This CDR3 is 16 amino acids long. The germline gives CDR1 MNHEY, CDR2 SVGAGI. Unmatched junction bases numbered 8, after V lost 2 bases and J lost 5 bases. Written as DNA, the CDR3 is TGTGCCAGCAGTTACGCAGGGGACAGCATAAATGAAAAACTGTTTTTT. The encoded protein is CASSYAGDSINEKLFF.

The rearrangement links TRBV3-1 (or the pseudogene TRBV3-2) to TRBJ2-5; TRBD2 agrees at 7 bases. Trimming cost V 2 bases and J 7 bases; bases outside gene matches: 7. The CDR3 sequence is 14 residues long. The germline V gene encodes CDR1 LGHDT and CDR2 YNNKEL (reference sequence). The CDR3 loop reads CASSQYGLEGTQYF. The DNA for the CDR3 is TGTGCCAGCAGCCAATACGGACTAGAGGGGACCCAGTACTTC.